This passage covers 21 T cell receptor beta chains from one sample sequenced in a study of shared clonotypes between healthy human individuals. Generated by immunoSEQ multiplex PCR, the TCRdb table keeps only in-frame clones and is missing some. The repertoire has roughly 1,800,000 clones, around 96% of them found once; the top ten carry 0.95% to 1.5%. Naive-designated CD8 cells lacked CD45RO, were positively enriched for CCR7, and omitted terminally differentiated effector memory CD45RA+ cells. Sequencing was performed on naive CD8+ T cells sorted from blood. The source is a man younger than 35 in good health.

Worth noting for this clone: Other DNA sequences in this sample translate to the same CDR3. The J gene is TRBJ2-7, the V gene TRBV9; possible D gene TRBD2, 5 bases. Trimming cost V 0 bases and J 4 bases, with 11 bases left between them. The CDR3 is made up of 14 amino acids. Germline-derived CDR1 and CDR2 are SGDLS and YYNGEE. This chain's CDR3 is CASSVGGSGYEQYF. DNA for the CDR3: TGTGCCAGCAGCGTAGGCGGGTCGGGTTACGAGCAGTACTTC.

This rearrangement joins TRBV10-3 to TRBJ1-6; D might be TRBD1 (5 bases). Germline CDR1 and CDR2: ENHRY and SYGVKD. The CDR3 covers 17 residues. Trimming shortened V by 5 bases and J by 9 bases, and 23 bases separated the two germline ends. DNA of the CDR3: TGTGCCATCAGTTTGGGAGAGGGTACAGGTGGGGGTTCACCCCTCCACTTT. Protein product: CAISLGEGTGGGSPLHF.

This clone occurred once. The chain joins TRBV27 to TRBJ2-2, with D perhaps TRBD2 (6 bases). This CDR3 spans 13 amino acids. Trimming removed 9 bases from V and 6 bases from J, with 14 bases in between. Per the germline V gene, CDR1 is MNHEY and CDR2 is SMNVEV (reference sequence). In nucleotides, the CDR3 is TGTGCCAGTCTCGACCCGGGAGCCGGGGAGCTGTTTTTT. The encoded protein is CASLDPGAGELFF.

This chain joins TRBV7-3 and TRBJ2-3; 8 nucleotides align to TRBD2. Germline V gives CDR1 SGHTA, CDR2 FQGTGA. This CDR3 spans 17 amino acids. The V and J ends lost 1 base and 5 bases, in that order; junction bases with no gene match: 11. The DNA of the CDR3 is TGTGCCAGCAGCTTAATCGGCCCGGGGGGGCAGGGAGATACGCAGTATTTT. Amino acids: CASSLIGPGGQGDTQYF. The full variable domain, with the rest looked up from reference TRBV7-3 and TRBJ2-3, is GAGVSQTPSNKVTEKGKYVELRCDPISGHTALYWYRQSLGQGPEFLIYFQGTGAADDSGLPNDRFFAVRPEGSVSTLKIQRTERGDSAVYLCASSLIGPGGQGDTQYFGPGTRLTVL.

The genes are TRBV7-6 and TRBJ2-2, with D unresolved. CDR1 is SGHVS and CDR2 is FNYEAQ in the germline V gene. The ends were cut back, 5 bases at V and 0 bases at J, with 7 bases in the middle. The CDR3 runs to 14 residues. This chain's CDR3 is CASSPSANTGELFF. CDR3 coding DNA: TGTGCCAGCAGCCCCAGTGCGAACACCGGGGAGCTGTTTTTT.

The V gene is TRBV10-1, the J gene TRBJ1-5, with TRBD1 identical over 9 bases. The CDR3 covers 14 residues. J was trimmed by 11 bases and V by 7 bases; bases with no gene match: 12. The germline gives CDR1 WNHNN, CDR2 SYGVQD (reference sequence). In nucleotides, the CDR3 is TGCGCCAGCACCTATGACAGGGGGGAACGGACCCAGCATTTT. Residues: CASTYDRGERTQHF.

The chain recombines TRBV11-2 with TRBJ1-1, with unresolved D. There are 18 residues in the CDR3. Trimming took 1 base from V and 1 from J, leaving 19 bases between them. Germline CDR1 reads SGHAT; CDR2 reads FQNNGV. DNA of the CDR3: TGTGCCAGCAGCTTAGTTCCGCGCGGTGGGCCAACGAACACTGAAGCTTTCTTT. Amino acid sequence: CASSLVPRGGPTNTEAFF.

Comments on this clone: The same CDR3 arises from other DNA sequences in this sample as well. CDR3 DNA sequence: TGCGCCAGCAGCCAAGACGGACTAGCGGGAAGCTACAATGAGCAGTTCTTC. It codes for CASSQDGLAGSYNEQFF. The V call is TRBV4-3, the J call TRBJ2-1; 12 positions agree with TRBD2. Germline V gene lookup returns CDR1 LGHNA and CDR2 YSLEER. Germline trimming cut 0 bases from V and 3 bases from J; bases unmatched to any gene: 3. This CDR3 is built from 17 residues.

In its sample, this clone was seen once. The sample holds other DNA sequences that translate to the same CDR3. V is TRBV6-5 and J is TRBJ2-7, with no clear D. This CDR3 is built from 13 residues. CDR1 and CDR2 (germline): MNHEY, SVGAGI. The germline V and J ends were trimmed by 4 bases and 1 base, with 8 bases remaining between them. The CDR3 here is CASSFGVSYEQYF. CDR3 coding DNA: TGTGCCAGCAGTTTTGGAGTTTCCTACGAGCAGTACTTC.

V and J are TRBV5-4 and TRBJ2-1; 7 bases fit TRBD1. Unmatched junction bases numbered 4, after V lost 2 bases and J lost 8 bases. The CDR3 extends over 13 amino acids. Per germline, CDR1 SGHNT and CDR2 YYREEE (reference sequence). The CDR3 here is CASSFTGADEQFF. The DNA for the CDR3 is TGTGCCAGCAGCTTCACAGGGGCAGATGAGCAGTTCTTC. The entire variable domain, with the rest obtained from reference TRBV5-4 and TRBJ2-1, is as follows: ETGVTQSPTHLIKTRGQQVTLRCSSQSGHNTVSWYQQALGQGPQFIFQYYREEENGRGNFPPRFSGLQFPNYSSELNVNALELDDSALYLCASSFTGADEQFFGPGTRLTVL.

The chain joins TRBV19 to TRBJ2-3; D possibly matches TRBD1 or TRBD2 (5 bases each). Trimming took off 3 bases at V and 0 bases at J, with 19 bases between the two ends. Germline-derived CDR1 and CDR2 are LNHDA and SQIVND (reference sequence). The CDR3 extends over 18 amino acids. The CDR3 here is CASSMVAGRRPSTDTQYF. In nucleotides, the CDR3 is TGTGCCAGTAGTATGGTGGCAGGGAGAAGGCCTAGCACAGATACGCAGTATTTT.

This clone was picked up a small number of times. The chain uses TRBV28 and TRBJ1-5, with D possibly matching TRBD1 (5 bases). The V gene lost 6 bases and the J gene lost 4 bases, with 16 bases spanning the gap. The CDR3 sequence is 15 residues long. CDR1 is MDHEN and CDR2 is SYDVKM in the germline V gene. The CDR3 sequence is CASRANRDANQPQHF. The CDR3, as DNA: TGTGCCAGCAGGGCGAACCGGGACGCGAATCAGCCCCAGCATTTT. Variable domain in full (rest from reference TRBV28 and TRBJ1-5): DVKVTQSSRYLVKRTGEKVFLECVQDMDHENMFWYRQDPGLGLRLIYFSYDVKMKEKGDIPEGYSVSREKKERFSLILESASTNQTSMYLCASRANRDANQPQHFGDGTRLSIL.

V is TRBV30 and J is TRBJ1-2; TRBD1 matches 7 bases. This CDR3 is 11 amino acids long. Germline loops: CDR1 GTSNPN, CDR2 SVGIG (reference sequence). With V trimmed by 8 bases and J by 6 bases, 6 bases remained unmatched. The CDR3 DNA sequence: TGTGCCCTTTCGACAGGGAATGGCTACACCTTC. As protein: CALSTGNGYTF.

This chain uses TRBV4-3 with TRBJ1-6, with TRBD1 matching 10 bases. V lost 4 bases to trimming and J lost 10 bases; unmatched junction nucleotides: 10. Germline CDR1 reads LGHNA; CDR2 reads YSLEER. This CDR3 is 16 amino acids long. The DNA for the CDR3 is TGCGCCAGCAGCCCCGGGACAGGGGCCTTCGGGTCACCCCTCCACTTT. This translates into CASSPGTGAFGSPLHF.

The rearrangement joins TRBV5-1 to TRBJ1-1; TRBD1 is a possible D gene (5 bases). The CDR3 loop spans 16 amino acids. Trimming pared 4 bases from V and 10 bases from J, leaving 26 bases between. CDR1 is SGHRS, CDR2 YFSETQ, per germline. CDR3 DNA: TGCGCCAGCAGCCCGGTTTCCAGGGACCCCCAGGAACGAGCTTTCTTT. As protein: CASSPVSRDPQERAFF.

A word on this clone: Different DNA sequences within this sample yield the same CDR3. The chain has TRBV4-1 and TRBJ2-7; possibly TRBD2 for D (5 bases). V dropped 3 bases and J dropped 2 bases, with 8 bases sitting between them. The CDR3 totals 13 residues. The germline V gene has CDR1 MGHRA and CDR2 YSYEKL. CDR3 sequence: CASSHGVPYEQYF. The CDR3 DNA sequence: TGCGCCAGCAGCCACGGGGTTCCCTACGAGCAGTACTTC.

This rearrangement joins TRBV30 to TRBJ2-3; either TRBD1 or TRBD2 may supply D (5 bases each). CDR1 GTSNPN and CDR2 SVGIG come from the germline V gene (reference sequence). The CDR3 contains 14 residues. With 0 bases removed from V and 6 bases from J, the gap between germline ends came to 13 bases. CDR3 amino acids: CAWSVLGVGDTQYF. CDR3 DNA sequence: TGTGCCTGGAGTGTACTGGGGGTCGGGGATACGCAGTATTTT.

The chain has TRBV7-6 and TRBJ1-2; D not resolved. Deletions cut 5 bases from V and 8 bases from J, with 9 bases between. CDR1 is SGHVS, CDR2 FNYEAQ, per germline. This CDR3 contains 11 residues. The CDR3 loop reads CASSPGLGYTF. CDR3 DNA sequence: TGTGCCAGCAGCCCTGGGTTGGGCTACACCTTC.

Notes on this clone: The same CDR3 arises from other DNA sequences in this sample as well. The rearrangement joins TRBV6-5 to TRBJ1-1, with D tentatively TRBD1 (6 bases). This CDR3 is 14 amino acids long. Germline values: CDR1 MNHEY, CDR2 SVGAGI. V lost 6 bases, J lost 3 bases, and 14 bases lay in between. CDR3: CASRRQVLDTEAFF. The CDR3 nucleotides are TGTGCCAGCAGAAGACAGGTATTGGACACTGAAGCTTTCTTT.

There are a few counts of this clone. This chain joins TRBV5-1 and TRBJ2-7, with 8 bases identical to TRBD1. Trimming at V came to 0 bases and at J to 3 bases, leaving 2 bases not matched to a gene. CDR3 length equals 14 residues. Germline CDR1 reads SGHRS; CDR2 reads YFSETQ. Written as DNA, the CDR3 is TGCGCCAGCAGCTTGGACGGACAGGGCTACGAGCAGTACTTC. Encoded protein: CASSLDGQGYEQYF.

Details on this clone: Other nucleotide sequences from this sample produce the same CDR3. CDR3 coding DNA: TGCGCCAGCAGCTTGGGGGCGGAGCAGTACTTC. It codes for CASSLGAEQYF. The rearrangement uses TRBV5-1 and TRBJ2-7; D not certain. Germline CDR1 is SGHRS and CDR2 is YFSETQ. The V end was cut by 0 bases, the J end by 7 bases, with 5 bases between. The CDR3 is 11 residues long. Using reference TRBV5-1 and TRBJ2-7 for the parts outside the CDR3, the full variable domain is KAGVTQTPRYLIKTRGQQVTLSCSPISGHRSVSWYQQTPGQGLQFLFEYFSETQRNKGNFPGRFSGRQFSNSRSEMNVSTLELGDSALYLCASSLGAEQYFGPGTRLTVT.